This passage covers 15 T cell receptor beta chains from one sample sequenced in a study of shared clonotypes between healthy human individuals. Sequenced by immunoSEQ multiplex PCR; TCRdb stores in-frame clones only, minus some. The data hold 630,000 or so clones, with roughly 98% observed a single time. CD45RO negativity and positive selection for CCR7 defined naive CD8 cells, a population that excluded terminally differentiated effector memory CD45RA+ cells. The sample was naive CD8+ T cells sorted from blood. These receptors originate from a man aged 25-45 years in good health.

The rearrangement uses TRBV28 and TRBJ2-1; 10 nucleotides agree with TRBD2. The CDR3 consists of 17 residues. J lost 0 bases, V lost 6 bases, and 8 bases had no gene match. Per germline, CDR1 MDHEN and CDR2 SYDVKM. CDR3 DNA sequence: TGTGCCAGCAGCCTTACCACTAGCGGGACCTCCTACAATGAGCAGTTCTTC. It yields the protein CASSLTTSGTSYNEQFF. Combining the CDR3 with reference TRBV28 and TRBJ2-1 gives the whole variable domain DVKVTQSSRYLVKRTGEKVFLECVQDMDHENMFWYRQDPGLGLRLIYFSYDVKMKEKGDIPEGYSVSREKKERFSLILESASTNQTSMYLCASSLTTSGTSYNEQFFGPGTRLTVL.

The chain uses TRBV11-2 and TRBJ2-5; no clear D gene. V was trimmed by 5 bases and J by 4 bases, leaving 14 bases between them. The length of the CDR3 is 14 residues. Per germline, CDR1 SGHAT and CDR2 FQNNGV. In nucleotides, the CDR3 is TGTGCCAGCAGCCATAATCTAAAACGAGAGACCCAGTACTTC. This translates into CASSHNLKRETQYF.

The gene calls are TRBV27 and TRBJ2-7; TRBD1 matches 7 bases. V shed 1 base, J shed 2 bases, and the junction held 5 bases outside the gene matches. This CDR3 is 15 amino acids long. Germline values: CDR1 MNHEY, CDR2 SMNVEV (reference sequence). CDR3 sequence: CASSLYGTVAYEQYF. The CDR3 DNA follows: TGTGCCAGCAGTTTATACGGGACAGTCGCCTACGAGCAGTACTTC.

The rearrangement uses TRBV5-8 and TRBJ1-5; 7 bases line up with TRBD1. V lost 6 bases to trimming and J lost 6 bases; unmatched junction nucleotides: 9. The CDR3 consists of 14 residues. Germline assignment: CDR1 SGHTS and CDR2 YDEGEE. The CDR3 is CASTPVGGRQPQHF. CDR3 bases: TGTGCCAGCACCCCTGTAGGGGGCCGTCAGCCCCAGCATTTT.

V usage is TRBV4-1 and J usage is TRBJ2-2; D is perhaps TRBD1 or TRBD2 (6 bases each). The CDR3 is 16 residues long. Between the trimmed V and J ends, which lost 7 bases and 2 bases, there was a span of 17 bases. Germline assignment: CDR1 MGHRA and CDR2 YSYEKL. DNA for the CDR3: TGCGCCAGCACTAAAGAGGGGGGCGCAAACACCGGGGAGCTGTTTTTT. Protein sequence: CASTKEGGANTGELFF.

This sequence joins TRBV11-2 and TRBJ1-5; 12 bases fit TRBD1. Germline CDR1 SGHAT, CDR2 FQNNGV. Trimming took 6 bases from V and 9 from J; bases not matched to a gene: 9. CDR3 length equals 15 residues. CDR3 loop: CASSFGTGGNWPQHF. The DNA of the CDR3 is TGTGCCAGCAGTTTCGGGACAGGGGGCAATTGGCCCCAGCATTTT.

CDR3 sequence (DNA): TGTGCCACCCGGGACAGGGCTACTTCCTACGAGCAGTACTTC. It encodes CATRDRATSYEQYF. The chain combines TRBV6-1 with TRBJ2-7; 9 nucleotides match TRBD1. Looked up from germline, CDR1 is MNHNS and CDR2 is SASEGT. Trimming removed 10 bases from V and 1 base from J; junction bases left unmatched: 8. CDR3 size: 14 residues.

The CDR3 region is CTSSRAPDSPRYNEQFF. The CDR3 region has the DNA TGCACCAGCAGCCGGGCCCCCGACTCCCCTCGGTACAATGAGCAGTTCTTC. The rearrangement uses TRBV1 and TRBJ2-1. TRBV1 is a pseudogene segment. The length of the CDR3 is 17 residues.

This chain joins TRBV7-2 and TRBJ2-3, with 8 bases matching TRBD1. The CDR3 loop spans 16 amino acids. Germline lookup yields CDR1 SGHTA and CDR2 FQGNSA. V lost 1 base and J lost 2; bases outside the gene matches: 5. The CDR3: CASSLGGTGATDTQYF. CDR3 coding DNA: TGTGCCAGCAGCTTAGGGGGGACAGGAGCCACAGATACGCAGTATTTT.

The chain is built from TRBV6-5 and TRBJ2-1; 9 positions agree with TRBD2. J gave up 7 bases and V 0 bases, and 7 bases lay outside the gene matches. The length of the CDR3 is 16 residues. Per the germline V gene, CDR1 is MNHEY and CDR2 is SVGAGI. Here the CDR3 DNA reads TGTGCCAGCAGTTACTCGACGAGCGGGAGGCTGAATGAGCAGTTCTTC. Protein sequence: CASSYSTSGRLNEQFF.

This chain uses TRBV2 with TRBJ2-3; 11 bases are shared with TRBD2. This CDR3 is 15 amino acids long. Germline values: CDR1 SNHLY, CDR2 FYNNEI. Trimming at V came to 6 bases and at J to 6 bases, leaving 8 bases not matched to a gene. The CDR3 reads CASRPLAGVSDTQYF. CDR3 nucleotides: TGTGCCAGCAGACCACTAGCGGGAGTGTCGGATACGCAGTATTTT.

The chain uses TRBV19 and TRBJ2-1; unclear D gene. Germline loops: CDR1 LNHDA, CDR2 SQIVND (reference sequence). The CDR3 contains 11 residues. Between the trimmed V and J ends, which lost 4 bases and 2 bases, there was a span of 0 bases. The CDR3 region is CASSTYNEQFF. CDR3 nucleotides: TGTGCCAGTAGTACCTACAATGAGCAGTTCTTC.

The chain combines TRBV5-1 with TRBJ2-5; TRBD1 might be the D (6 bases). The V gene lost 4 bases and the J gene lost 1 base, with 14 bases spanning the gap. The CDR3 spans 15 residues. Germline V lookup: CDR1 SGHRS, CDR2 YFSETQ. The DNA of the CDR3 is TGCGCCAGCAGCGCGGAGACAGGAACCCAAGAGACCCAGTACTTC. Amino acid sequence: CASSAETGTQETQYF.

This sequence joins TRBV2 and TRBJ2-7; 9 bases are a match to TRBD1. CDR1 is SNHLY, CDR2 FYNNEI, per germline. The CDR3 length is 14 residues. V lost 5 bases, J lost 3 bases, and 5 bases stayed unmatched. The CDR3 DNA is TGTGCCAGCAGTCCGACAGGGGGTCGCTACGAGCAGTACTTC. It is translated as CASSPTGGRYEQYF.

The rearrangement joins TRBV11-3 to TRBJ2-2, with D possibly being TRBD2 (5 bases). Germline V gives CDR1 SGHNT, CDR2 YENEEA. CDR3 length: 15 amino acids. Trimming left V 5 bases short and J 2 bases short, with 12 bases between. CDR3 protein: CASSQTNSNTGELFF. CDR3 bases: TGTGCCAGCAGCCAGACTAACTCAAACACCGGGGAGCTGTTTTTT.